This T cell receptor beta chain was obtained from a study of T cell changes during pregnancy in multiple sclerosis. The data were produced by immunoSEQ multiplex PCR, yet TCRdb's version contains in-frame clones alone and is incomplete. The data hold about 100,000 clones, with 91% observed a single time. This CDR3 has 18 amino acids. Trimming cost V 4 bases and J 0 bases; bases outside gene matches: 5. Germline values: CDR1 PRHDT, CDR2 FYEKMQ (reference sequence). The starting material was peripheral blood, obtained after pregnancy. The V and J genes are TRBV13 and TRBJ2-3, with 15 bases that match TRBD2. The clonotype was recovered from a female donor with multiple sclerosis, enrolled in a pregnancy study. CDR3 in amino acids: CASSSGTSGGLSTDTQYF. CDR3 nucleotide sequence: TGTGCCAGCAGCTCCGGGACTAGCGGGGGGCTTAGCACAGATACGCAGTATTTT.